The 15 T cell receptor beta chains below come from one sample, sequenced in a study of OX40 agonist ivuxolimab in advanced cancers. Sequencing used immunoSEQ multiplex PCR; TCRdb keeps in-frame clones, though not all of them. The table shows about 64,000 clones, with around 93% occurring only once. The specimen comprised CD4+ or CD8+ T cells sorted from blood, sampled in a trial of the OX40 agonist ivuxolimab. The receptors were gathered from an adult with an advanced solid tumor such as melanoma, head and neck, liver or kidney cancer.

The chain combines TRBV6-4 with TRBJ2-1, with 8 bases fitting TRBD2. Germline loops: CDR1 MRHNA, CDR2 SNTAGT. V was pared by 3 bases and J by 1 base, with 2 bases of the junction left unmatched. The CDR3 contains 15 residues. The CDR3 sequence: CASSEVAGSYNEQFF. The CDR3 nucleotides are TGTGCCAGCAGTGAGGTAGCGGGGTCCTACAATGAGCAGTTCTTC.

The V and J genes are TRBV27 and TRBJ1-1; D may be TRBD1 (6 bases). The CDR3 extends over 15 amino acids. Germline values: CDR1 MNHEY, CDR2 SMNVEV (reference sequence). The ends were cut back, 5 bases at V and 4 bases at J, with 17 bases in the middle. The CDR3 reads CASSPEGGGATEAFF. CDR3 DNA sequence: TGTGCCAGCAGTCCCGAGGGAGGGGGGGCCACTGAAGCTTTCTTT.

This chain joins TRBV7-9 and TRBJ2-1; the D is unclear. Trimming took off 10 bases at V and 0 bases at J, with 10 bases between the two ends. CDR1 is SEHNR, CDR2 FQNEAQ, per germline (reference sequence). The CDR3 sequence is 13 residues long. The CDR3 coding sequence is TGTGCCATTCCCCCGAGCTCCTACAATGAGCAGTTCTTC. It is translated as CAIPPSSYNEQFF.

The chain recombines TRBV4-3 with TRBJ2-7; a weak D match, TRBD2 (5 bases). Trimming removed 0 bases from V and 1 base from J, with 16 bases in between. CDR3 length: 17 amino acids. Germline V gene sequence: CDR1 LGHNA, CDR2 YSLEER. For the CDR3, the DNA is TGCGCCAGCAGCCAAGACACTATGGGAGTTGGGTCCTACGAGCAGTACTTC. It yields the protein CASSQDTMGVGSYEQYF.

The genes are TRBV6-5 and TRBJ1-1, with 7 positions matching TRBD1. V shed 5 bases, J shed 2 bases, and the junction held 5 bases outside the gene matches. This CDR3 contains 14 residues. CDR1 and CDR2 (germline): MNHEY, SVGAGI. This CDR3 reads CASSPGGINTEAFF. The CDR3 coding sequence is TGTGCCAGCAGTCCAGGGGGGATTAACACTGAAGCTTTCTTT.

The chain is built from TRBV5-1 and TRBJ2-2; a possible D gene is TRBD2 (5 bases). The CDR3 is made up of 14 amino acids. Between the trimmed V and J ends, which lost 4 bases and 5 bases, there was a span of 12 bases. The germline CDR1 and CDR2 sequences are SGHRS and YFSETQ. The CDR3 sequence: CASSTGGGTGELFF. DNA for the CDR3: TGCGCCAGCAGCACCGGAGGTGGGACCGGGGAGCTGTTTTTT. Supplemented by reference TRBV5-1 and TRBJ2-2, the full variable domain reads KAGVTQTPRYLIKTRGQQVTLSCSPISGHRSVSWYQQTPGQGLQFLFEYFSETQRNKGNFPGRFSGRQFSNSRSEMNVSTLELGDSALYLCASSTGGGTGELFFGEGSRLTVL.

The CDR3 bases are TGCGCCAGCAGCTCCACAGCGACTAGCGGGAGGTCACAAGAGACCCAGTACTTC. This gives the protein CASSSTATSGRSQETQYF. The V and J genes are TRBV5-1 and TRBJ2-5; TRBD2 matches 13 bases. CDR1 SGHRS and CDR2 YFSETQ come from the germline V gene. V shed 3 bases and J 2 bases; nucleotides not matched to a gene: 10. The CDR3 has 18 residues.

The V gene is TRBV14, the J gene TRBJ2-7, with D possibly matching TRBD2 (7 bases). CDR3 length equals 18 residues. V shed 3 bases and J shed 3 bases, with 24 bases lying between them. Looked up from germline, CDR1 is SGHDN and CDR2 is FVKESK. In nucleotides, the CDR3 is TGTGCCAGCAGCCACTTCGGGGGGCGCGGGGACGCCCTCTACGAGCAGTACTTC. Protein sequence: CASSHFGGRGDALYEQYF.

CDR3 loop: CASSLGTGRGYTF. The CDR3 DNA reads TGTGCCAGCAGCTTAGGGACAGGGCGCGGCTACACCTTC. This chain connects TRBV7-2 to TRBJ1-2; 8 positions match TRBD1. Germline-derived CDR1 and CDR2 are SGHTA and FQGNSA. CDR3 size: 13 residues. V gave up 1 base and J gave up 8 bases; unmatched junction bases: 3.

This chain links TRBV30 with TRBJ1-1; tentative D call: TRBD1 (6 bases). Germline values: CDR1 GTSNPN, CDR2 SVGIG (reference sequence). CDR3 length equals 16 residues. Between the trimmed V and J ends, which lost 4 bases and 0 bases, there was a span of 18 bases. Here the CDR3 reads CAWKYRVYGMNTEAFF. CDR3 coding DNA: TGTGCCTGGAAGTACAGGGTTTATGGGATGAACACTGAAGCTTTCTTT.

CDR3 sequence reads: CAISGTDYQPQHF. The CDR3 bases are TGTGCCATCAGTGGGACGGATTATCAGCCCCAGCATTTT. V and J are TRBV10-3 and TRBJ1-5; D not resolved. The CDR3 is made up of 13 amino acids. Per germline, CDR1 ENHRY and CDR2 SYGVKD. Trimming shortened V by 4 bases and J by 5 bases, and 9 bases separated the two germline ends.

The chain is built from TRBV30 and TRBJ2-1; no definite D call. The V end was cut by 6 bases, the J end by 3 bases, with 12 bases between. The CDR3 sequence is 13 residues long. The germline V gene encodes CDR1 GTSNPN and CDR2 SVGIG (reference sequence). The CDR3 reads CACQDQRYNEQFF. The DNA for the CDR3 is TGTGCCTGTCAGGACCAACGCTACAATGAGCAGTTCTTC.

The V and J genes are TRBV10-3 and TRBJ1-1, with D possibly being TRBD1 (5 bases). V was clipped by 5 bases and J by 2 bases, with 9 bases between them. Looked up from germline, CDR1 is ENHRY and CDR2 is SYGVKD. The CDR3 totals 13 residues. The CDR3 nucleotides are TGTGCCATCAGTACGACAGCTAACACTGAAGCTTTCTTT. Translation: CAISTTANTEAFF.

V gene TRBV9 combines with J gene TRBJ1-3; D gene unclear. The CDR3 loop spans 13 amino acids. V lost 0 bases and J lost 1, with 2 bases in between. In germline, CDR1 is SGDLS, CDR2 YYNGEE. CDR3 DNA sequence: TGTGCCAGCAGCGTAGATTCTGGAAACACCATATATTTT. It translates to CASSVDSGNTIYF.

This rearrangement joins TRBV6-6 to TRBJ2-1; D not resolved. Germline lookup yields CDR1 MNHNY and CDR2 SVGAGI (reference sequence). This CDR3 has 13 residues. V was cut by 6 bases and J by 3 bases, with 9 bases left in between. The CDR3 spells CASSPGIYNEQFF. The DNA for the CDR3 is TGTGCCAGCAGCCCCGGTATCTACAATGAGCAGTTCTTC.